The present T cell receptor (beta chain) was sequenced within a study of breast tumors, draining lymph nodes, adjacent tissues. Study observations and caveats: Tumor repertoires ranked between lymph nodes and nontumor tissue in diversity, with V and J gene preferences. Data fit most tumor T cells coming from lymph node, expanding in tumor.

One entry per CDR3 protein results from TCRdb running MiXCR on the multiplex PCR reads. The table has approximately 130,000 distinct CDR3 sequences, 20% to 25% seen once. The lymph nodes were axillary draining lymph nodes from breast cancer patients. This clonotype was seen many times. Its cognate antigen is unknown. The V and J ends lost 6 bases and 6 bases, in that order; junction bases with no gene match: 1. Germline V CDR1 and CDR2: SGHAT, FQDESV (reference sequence). The CDR3 extends over 14 amino acids. The TCR originated in a female donor with breast cancer. Some clones in this sample may be carry-over from other donors' samples. Sequencing was carried out using axillary lymph node tissue. V usage is TRBV11-1 and J usage is TRBJ2-2; 13 nucleotides line up with TRBD2. The CDR3 sequence is CASRGLAGPGELFF. CDR3 nucleotide sequence: TGTGCCAGCAGGGGACTAGCGGGACCCGGGGAGCTGTTTTTT.